This T cell receptor (beta chain) was observed in a study of T cell changes during pregnancy in multiple sclerosis. Produced via immunoSEQ multiplex PCR; TCRdb's table is partial and in-frame only. The sample carries about 39,000 clones, about 90% recorded once. This CDR3 has 15 amino acids. Germline V gene sequence: CDR1 ENHRY, CDR2 SYGVKD. V shed 6 bases and J shed 6 bases, with 19 bases lying between them. This specimen consisted of CD4+ T cells from peripheral blood mononuclear cells, obtained after pregnancy. This chain connects TRBV10-3 to TRBJ2-3; D is possibly TRBD1 (6 bases). The receptor was derived from a female donor in good health, enrolled as a control in a pregnancy study. The CDR3 coding sequence is TGTGCCATCAGCCCCAGACAGGAGAACGGGGATACGCAGTATTTT. Residues: CAISPRQENGDTQYF.